Listed here are 32 T cell receptor beta chains from one sample, sequenced in a study of shared clonotypes between healthy human individuals. This table comes from immunoSEQ multiplex PCR, and its TCRdb copy is limited to in-frame clones, with some not included. The profile covers some 2.1 million clones, with approximately 94% appearing a single time and more than 0.95% taken by the ten largest. Naive CD8 cells lacked CD45RO and underwent positive selection for CCR7, leaving out terminally differentiated effector memory CD45RA+ cells. Material for sequencing was naive CD8+ T cells sorted from blood. Receptors originate from a young man in good health.

This chain connects TRBV28 to TRBJ2-3; D ambiguous. The CDR3 runs 11 residues. Germline V gene sequence: CDR1 MDHEN, CDR2 SYDVKM. V shed 7 bases and J shed 3 bases, with 5 bases lying between them. The CDR3 DNA is TGTGCCAGCACATCGACAGATACGCAGTATTTT. This translates into CASTSTDTQYF.

J is TRBJ2-3 and V is TRBV13; 10 positions agree with TRBD2. CDR3 size: 17 residues. Germline CDR1 PRHDT, CDR2 FYEKMQ (reference sequence). V trimming: 6 bases; J trimming: 0 bases; junction bases outside the gene matches: 9. The CDR3 DNA reads as TGTGCCAGCAGTTTCGTAGCGGGGGGACCTAGCACAGATACGCAGTATTTT. It is translated as CASSFVAGGPSTDTQYF.

The gene calls are TRBV28 and TRBJ2-1; D uncertain. Between the trimmed V and J ends, which lost 3 bases and 8 bases, there was a span of 11 bases. The CDR3 has 13 residues. Germline V gene sequence: CDR1 MDHEN, CDR2 SYDVKM. The CDR3 bases are TGTGCCAGCAGTTTTATGAGACGAGATGAGCAGTTCTTC. Translating gives CASSFMRRDEQFF.

V and J are TRBV4-3 and TRBJ2-7; weak D call: TRBD1 (5 bases). V lost 3 bases and J lost 3, with 12 bases in between. Germline CDR1 is LGHNA and CDR2 is YSLEER. The CDR3 runs to 14 residues. This CDR3 reads CASSQGMTVYEQYF. CDR3 coding DNA: TGCGCCAGCAGCCAGGGTATGACAGTCTACGAGCAGTACTTC.

This chain connects TRBV5-4 to TRBJ1-4; no firm D call. V dropped 0 bases and J dropped 4 bases, with 4 bases sitting between them. Germline V gene sequence: CDR1 SGHNT, CDR2 YYREEE (reference sequence). The CDR3 runs 13 residues. Here the CDR3 reads CASSLGINEKLFF. CDR3 DNA sequence: TGTGCCAGCAGCTTGGGAATTAATGAAAAACTGTTTTTT.

The V and J genes are TRBV13 and TRBJ2-1; TRBD1 might be the D (5 bases). V lost 5 bases, J lost 5 bases, and 16 bases lay in between. CDR3 length equals 15 residues. Germline V gene data show CDR1 as PRHDT and CDR2 as FYEKMQ (reference sequence). The chain's CDR3 is CASSVEGLGDNEQFF. The CDR3 bases are TGTGCCAGCAGCGTCGAAGGGCTAGGGGACAATGAGCAGTTCTTC.

The chain has TRBV5-6 and TRBJ2-7; a weak D match, TRBD1 (5 bases). This CDR3 comprises 13 residues. V was clipped by 0 bases and J by 6 bases, with 10 bases between them. Germline assignment: CDR1 SGHDT and CDR2 YYEEEE. The CDR3 spells CASSLGAQGEQYF. In DNA, the CDR3 is TGTGCCAGCAGCTTGGGGGCCCAGGGCGAGCAGTACTTC.

The chain carries TRBV6-4 and TRBJ2-3, with D perhaps matching TRBD1 or TRBD2 (5 bases each). This CDR3 has 14 residues. The V gene's germline CDR1 is MRHNA and CDR2 SNTAGT. Trimming removed 3 bases from V and 2 bases from J, with 9 bases in between. Written as DNA, the CDR3 is TGTGCCAGCAGTGAGGGGGATTACACAGATACGCAGTATTTT. Its protein is CASSEGDYTDTQYF.

This clone was observed once. Other DNA sequences of this sample code for an identical CDR3. The V call is TRBV5-1, the J call TRBJ1-1; 7 bases agree with TRBD1. From germline, CDR1 is SGHRS and CDR2 YFSETQ. The trim removed 4 bases at V and 0 bases at J, leaving 6 bases unmatched. This CDR3 is built from 15 residues. CDR3 loop: CASSTGTAMNTEAFF. CDR3 coding DNA: TGCGCCAGCAGCACCGGGACAGCCATGAACACTGAAGCTTTCTTT.

The V and J genes are TRBV4-3 and TRBJ2-1; 9 bases are a match to TRBD2. The CDR3 length is 17 residues. In germline, CDR1 is LGHNA, CDR2 YSLEER. J gave up 7 bases and V 4 bases, and 14 bases lay outside the gene matches. The CDR3 DNA follows: TGCGCCAGCAGCCCCACTCACTTAGCGGGAGAATGGAATGAGCAGTTCTTC. Its protein product is CASSPTHLAGEWNEQFF.

V and J are TRBV7-2 and TRBJ2-1, with 11 positions matching TRBD2. CDR1 and CDR2 (germline): SGHTA, FQGNSA. This CDR3 spans 17 amino acids. V was clipped by 2 bases and J by 4 bases; unmatched bases: 7. DNA of the CDR3: TGTGCCAGCAGCTTATCACTAGCGGGGGAATATTACAATGAGCAGTTCTTC. It yields the protein CASSLSLAGEYYNEQFF.

V usage is TRBV5-6 and J usage is TRBJ1-1; no definite D call. Trimming cost V 0 bases and J 6 bases, with 9 bases left between them. The CDR3 spans 13 residues. CDR1 and CDR2 from the germline V gene are SGHDT and YYEEEE. CDR3 loop: CASSLGEGSEAFF. The DNA for the CDR3 is TGTGCCAGCAGCTTGGGAGAAGGGTCTGAAGCTTTCTTT. The whole variable domain, filled in from reference TRBV5-6 and TRBJ1-1, reads DAGVTQSPTHLIKTRGQQVTLRCSPKSGHDTVSWYQQALGQGPQFIFQYYEEEERQRGNFPDRFSGHQFPNYSSELNVNALLLGDSALYLCASSLGEGSEAFFGQGTRLTVV.

V usage is TRBV9 and J usage is TRBJ2-3, with D tentatively TRBD1 (6 bases). V was cut by 3 bases and J by 0 bases, with 8 bases left in between. Germline CDR1 SGDLS, CDR2 YYNGEE. This CDR3 is 14 amino acids long. The DNA of the CDR3 is TGTGCCAGCAGCGCCGGGACAAGCACAGATACGCAGTATTTT. Its protein is CASSAGTSTDTQYF.

The chain links TRBV27 to TRBJ1-4; TRBD1 might be the D (6 bases). CDR1 MNHEY and CDR2 SMNVEV come from the germline V gene (reference sequence). The germline V and J ends were trimmed by 5 bases and 4 bases, with 17 bases remaining between them. CDR3 length equals 16 residues. The CDR3 region is CASSPLLGGGNEKLFF. The CDR3 nucleotides are TGTGCCAGCAGTCCCCTCCTAGGGGGGGGTAATGAAAAACTGTTTTTT.

The J gene is TRBJ2-4, the V gene TRBV4-1; 7 positions match TRBD1. Per germline, CDR1 MGHRA and CDR2 YSYEKL. The V segment lost 0 bases and the J segment 0 bases; nucleotides outside the gene matches: 5. This CDR3 spans 17 amino acids. The CDR3 protein is CASSQEGTELAKNIQYF. CDR3 sequence (DNA): TGCGCCAGCAGCCAAGAAGGGACAGAGCTAGCCAAAAACATTCAGTACTTC.

The chain is built from TRBV7-9 and TRBJ2-7; no definite D call. Germline V gene sequence: CDR1 SEHNR, CDR2 FQNEAQ (reference sequence). The CDR3 extends over 13 amino acids. V was cut by 5 bases and J by 7 bases, with 15 bases left in between. This chain's CDR3 is CASSGTMRNEQYF. CDR3 nucleotides: TGTGCCAGCAGCGGAACGATGCGGAATGAGCAGTACTTC.

The chain combines TRBV7-9 with TRBJ2-2; D might be TRBD2 (6 bases). The CDR3 runs to 18 residues. V was trimmed by 4 bases and J by 1 base, leaving 19 bases between them. Germline CDR1 SEHNR, CDR2 FQNEAQ (reference sequence). Here the CDR3 DNA reads TGTGCCAGCAGCTCTACCTGGGGGACTGGCTTGAACACCGGGGAGCTGTTTTTT. This gives the protein CASSSTWGTGLNTGELFF.

The V gene is TRBV7-9, the J gene TRBJ2-1; TRBD2 aligns across 7 bases. Germline assignment: CDR1 SEHNR and CDR2 FQNEAQ (reference sequence). Trimming cost V 5 bases and J 0 bases; bases outside gene matches: 10. The CDR3 is 17 amino acids. The CDR3 DNA reads as TGTGCCAGCAGCACCTCCCAGGGAGGGCTCTCCTACAATGAGCAGTTCTTC. It codes for CASSTSQGGLSYNEQFF.

Comment on this clone: The identical CDR3 is also encoded by other nucleotide sequences in the sample. This rearrangement joins TRBV28 to TRBJ1-4; 9 bases line up with TRBD1. The V gene end was trimmed by 6 bases and the J gene end by 8 bases; junction bases not matched to a gene: 10. CDR3 length: 15 amino acids. In germline, CDR1 is MDHEN, CDR2 SYDVKM. Here the CDR3 reads CASREQGAGVEKLFF. CDR3 coding DNA: TGTGCCAGCAGGGAACAGGGGGCCGGAGTCGAAAAACTGTTTTTT.

This chain uses TRBV6-9 with TRBJ2-7; 11 nucleotides align to TRBD2. CDR3 size: 14 residues. Per germline, CDR1 MNHGY and CDR2 SVAAGI. Trimming cost V 5 bases and J 2 bases; bases outside gene matches: 2. The CDR3 coding sequence is TGTGCCAGCAGTATAGCGGGAGGGCCCTACGAGCAGTACTTC. It specifies CASSIAGGPYEQYF.

This rearrangement joins TRBV30 to TRBJ1-3, with 7 bases aligning to TRBD1. The V segment lost 0 bases and the J segment 8 bases; nucleotides outside the gene matches: 4. The CDR3 has 13 amino acids. The germline gives CDR1 GTSNPN, CDR2 SVGIG (reference sequence). CDR3 protein: CAWSVGGEDTIYF. DNA for the CDR3: TGTGCCTGGAGTGTAGGGGGCGAGGACACCATATATTTT.

This chain links TRBV6-1 with TRBJ2-2; D not resolved. This CDR3 spans 14 amino acids. Germline assignment: CDR1 MNHNS and CDR2 SASEGT. V lost 4 bases to trimming and J lost 3 bases, with 9 bases between them. This CDR3 reads CASSGVRDTGELFF. CDR3 DNA sequence: TGTGCCAGCAGTGGGGTACGGGACACCGGGGAGCTGTTTTTT.

This chain connects TRBV11-2 to TRBJ2-7; D may be TRBD1 (7 bases). Germline-derived CDR1 and CDR2 are SGHAT and FQNNGV. V was trimmed by 3 bases and J by 3 bases, leaving 15 bases between them. This CDR3 comprises 15 residues. The CDR3 bases are TGTGCCAGCAGCTTGACTTCCCAGGGGGGCTACGAGCAGTACTTC. It specifies CASSLTSQGGYEQYF.

This chain joins TRBV6-1 and TRBJ1-1; no firm D call. V was clipped by 3 bases and J by 5 bases, with 22 bases between them. CDR3 length: 17 residues. Germline assignment: CDR1 MNHNS and CDR2 SASEGT. CDR3 sequence reads: CASSDYGIDSPRTEAFF. The DNA for the CDR3 is TGTGCCAGCAGTGACTACGGGATCGACTCCCCGAGGACTGAAGCTTTCTTT.

V is TRBV11-2 and J is TRBJ2-5; 8 bases line up with TRBD2. The CDR3 sequence is 15 residues long. V lost 4 bases, J lost 1 base, and 5 bases stayed unmatched. Per the germline V gene, CDR1 is SGHAT and CDR2 is FQNNGV. Here the CDR3 DNA reads TGTGCCAGCAGCTATACTAGCGGTGCCCAAGAGACCCAGTACTTC. Protein product: CASSYTSGAQETQYF.

To note about this clone: The sample holds other DNA sequences that translate to the same CDR3. The V gene is TRBV7-9, the J gene TRBJ1-1; no firm D call. Germline V gene data show CDR1 as SEHNR and CDR2 as FQNEAQ (reference sequence). Between the trimmed V and J ends, which lost 2 bases and 0 bases, there was a span of 4 bases. The CDR3 spans 13 residues. The CDR3 DNA follows: TGTGCCAGCAGCTTACCAGTGAACACTGAAGCTTTCTTT. Translation: CASSLPVNTEAFF. Full variable domain (missing parts from reference TRBV7-9 and TRBJ1-1): DTGVSQNPRHKITKRGQNVTFRCDPISEHNRLYWYRQTLGQGPEFLTYFQNEAQLEKSRLLSDRFSAERPKGSFSTLEIQRTEQGDSAMYLCASSLPVNTEAFFGQGTRLTVV.

This clone appeared a single time. The rearrangement joins TRBV19 to TRBJ2-1, with 10 bases that match TRBD2. Germline V lookup: CDR1 LNHDA, CDR2 SQIVND (reference sequence). With V trimmed by 1 base and J by 7 bases, 10 bases remained unmatched. This CDR3 comprises 17 residues. CDR3 DNA sequence: TGTGCCAGTAGTATAGGAGCAGCGGGAGGGCCGCGAAATGAGCAGTTCTTC. It translates to CASSIGAAGGPRNEQFF.

The chain is built from TRBV6-6 and TRBJ1-1, with D possibly being TRBD1 (5 bases). The germline V gene has CDR1 MNHNY and CDR2 SVGAGI (reference sequence). Trimming cost V 5 bases and J 3 bases, with 13 bases left between them. CDR3 length: 14 amino acids. CDR3 region: CASSLPDTYTEAFF. CDR3 nucleotide sequence: TGTGCCAGCAGTCTACCGGACACGTACACTGAAGCTTTCTTT.

The CDR3 nucleotides read TGTGCCAGCAGTTTAGGCGCCGCGAACACCGGGGAGCTGTTTTTT. As protein: CASSLGAANTGELFF. The rearrangement links TRBV6-5 to TRBJ2-2; D not resolved. The CDR3 extends over 15 amino acids. V lost 4 bases and J lost 0, with 9 bases in between. CDR1 MNHEY and CDR2 SVGAGI come from the germline V gene.

The chain is built from TRBV5-6 and TRBJ2-7; the match to TRBD2 covers 7 bases. The CDR3 is made up of 14 amino acids. J lost 5 bases, V lost 2 bases, and 7 bases had no gene match. From germline, CDR1 is SGHDT and CDR2 YYEEEE. CDR3 bases: TGTGCCAGCAGCTTCTTGGCGGGAGAAAACGAGCAGTACTTC. It codes for CASSFLAGENEQYF. Looking up the rest from reference TRBV5-6 and TRBJ2-7 gives the full variable domain: DAGVTQSPTHLIKTRGQQVTLRCSPKSGHDTVSWYQQALGQGPQFIFQYYEEEERQRGNFPDRFSGHQFPNYSSELNVNALLLGDSALYLCASSFLAGENEQYFGPGTRLTVT.

V gene TRBV7-9 combines with J gene TRBJ2-6, with a tentative D call TRBD1 (6 bases). V was cut by 5 bases and J by 5 bases, with 16 bases left in between. Germline CDR1 reads SEHNR; CDR2 reads FQNEAQ (reference sequence). The length of the CDR3 is 16 residues. CDR3 in DNA: TGTGCCAGCAGCGTATCAGGGGTCGAGAGGGCCAACGTCCTGACTTTC. Translation: CASSVSGVERANVLTF.

The V call is TRBV2, the J call TRBJ2-3; D is undetermined. CDR3 length: 12 amino acids. Trimming took 0 bases from V and 6 from J, leaving 4 bases between them. Germline V gene sequence: CDR1 SNHLY, CDR2 FYNNEI. The CDR3 DNA reads as TGTGCCAGCAGTGAAGCCCGGGATACGCAGTATTTT. Its translation is CASSEARDTQYF.